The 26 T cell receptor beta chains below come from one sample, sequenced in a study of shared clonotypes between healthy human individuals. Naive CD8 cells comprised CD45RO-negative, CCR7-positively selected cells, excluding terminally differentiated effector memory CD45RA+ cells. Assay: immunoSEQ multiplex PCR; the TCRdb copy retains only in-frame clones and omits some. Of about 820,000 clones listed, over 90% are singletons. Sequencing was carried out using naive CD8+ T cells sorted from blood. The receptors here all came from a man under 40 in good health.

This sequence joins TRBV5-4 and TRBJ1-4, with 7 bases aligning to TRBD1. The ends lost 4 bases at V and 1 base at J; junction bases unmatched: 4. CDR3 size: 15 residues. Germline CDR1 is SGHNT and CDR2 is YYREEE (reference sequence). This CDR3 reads CASSSRQGTNEKLFF. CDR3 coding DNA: TGTGCCAGCAGCAGCAGACAGGGAACTAATGAAAAACTGTTTTTT.

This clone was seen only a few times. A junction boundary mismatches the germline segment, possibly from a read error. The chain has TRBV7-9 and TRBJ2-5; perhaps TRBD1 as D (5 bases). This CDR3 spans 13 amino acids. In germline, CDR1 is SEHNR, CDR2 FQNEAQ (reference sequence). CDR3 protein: CASSPDSPESQYF. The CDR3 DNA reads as TGTGCCAGCAGCCCCGACAGCCCAGAGTCCCAGTACTTC.

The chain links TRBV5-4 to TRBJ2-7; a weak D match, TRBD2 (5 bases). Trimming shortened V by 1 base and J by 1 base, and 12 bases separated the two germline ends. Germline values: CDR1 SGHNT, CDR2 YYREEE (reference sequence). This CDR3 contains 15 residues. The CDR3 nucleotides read TGTGCCAGCAGCTTGAATGCGGGTGGATCCTACGAGCAGTACTTC. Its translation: CASSLNAGGSYEQYF.

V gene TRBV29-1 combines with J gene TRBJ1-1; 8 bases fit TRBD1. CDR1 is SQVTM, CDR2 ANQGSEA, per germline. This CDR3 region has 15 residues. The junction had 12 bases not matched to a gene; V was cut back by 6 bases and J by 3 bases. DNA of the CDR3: TGCAGCGTAAAAGGACAGGGCATAACGGACACTGAAGCTTTCTTT. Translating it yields CSVKGQGITDTEAFF.

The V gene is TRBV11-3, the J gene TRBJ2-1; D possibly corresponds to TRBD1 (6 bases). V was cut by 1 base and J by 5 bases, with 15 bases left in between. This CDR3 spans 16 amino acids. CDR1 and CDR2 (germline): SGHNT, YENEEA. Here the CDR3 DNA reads TGTGCCAGCAGCTTAGGAACAGGGTTAAGGGACAATGAGCAGTTCTTC. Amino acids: CASSLGTGLRDNEQFF.

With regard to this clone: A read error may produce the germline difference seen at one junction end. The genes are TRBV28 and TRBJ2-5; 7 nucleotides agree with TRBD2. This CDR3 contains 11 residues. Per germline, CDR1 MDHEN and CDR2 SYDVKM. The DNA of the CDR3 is TGTGCCAGCAGTTTTAGCGGGCGGTTTAACTTC. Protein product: CASSFSGRFNF.

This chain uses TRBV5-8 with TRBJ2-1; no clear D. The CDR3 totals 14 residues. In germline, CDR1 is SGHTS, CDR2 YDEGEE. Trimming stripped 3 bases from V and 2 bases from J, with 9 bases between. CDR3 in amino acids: CASSWGEAYNEQFF. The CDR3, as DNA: TGTGCCAGCAGCTGGGGTGAGGCCTACAATGAGCAGTTCTTC.

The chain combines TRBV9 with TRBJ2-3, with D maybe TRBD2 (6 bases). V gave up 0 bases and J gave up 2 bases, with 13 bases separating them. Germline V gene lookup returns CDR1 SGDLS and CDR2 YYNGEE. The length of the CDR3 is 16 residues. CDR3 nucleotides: TGTGCCAGCAGCGTAGAACTCGGGAGCTACACAGATACGCAGTATTTT. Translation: CASSVELGSYTDTQYF.

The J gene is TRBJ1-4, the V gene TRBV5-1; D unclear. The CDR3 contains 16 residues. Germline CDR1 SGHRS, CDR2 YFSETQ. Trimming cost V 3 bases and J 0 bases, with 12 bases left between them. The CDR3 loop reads CASSSNGIATNEKLFF. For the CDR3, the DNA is TGCGCCAGCAGCTCTAACGGGATTGCAACTAATGAAAAACTGTTTTTT.

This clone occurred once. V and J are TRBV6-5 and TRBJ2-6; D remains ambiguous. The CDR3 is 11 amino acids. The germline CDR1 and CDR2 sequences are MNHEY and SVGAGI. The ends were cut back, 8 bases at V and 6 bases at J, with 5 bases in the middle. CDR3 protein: CASGEANVLTF. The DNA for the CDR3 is TGTGCCAGCGGGGAGGCCAACGTCCTGACTTTC.

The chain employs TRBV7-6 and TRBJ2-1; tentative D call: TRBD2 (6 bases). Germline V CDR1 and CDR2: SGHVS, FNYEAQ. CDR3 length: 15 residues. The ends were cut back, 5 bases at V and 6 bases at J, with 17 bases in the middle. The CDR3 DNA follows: TGTGCCAGCAGCCGGGGACTGAACCAACTCAATGAGCAGTTCTTC. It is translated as CASSRGLNQLNEQFF.

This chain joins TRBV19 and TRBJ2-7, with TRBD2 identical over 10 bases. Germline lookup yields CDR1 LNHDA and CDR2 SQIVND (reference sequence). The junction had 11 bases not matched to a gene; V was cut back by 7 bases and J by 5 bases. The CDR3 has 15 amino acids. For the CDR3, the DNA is TGTGCCAGTAAACTAGCGGGACGGAGCAGAGACGAGCAGTACTTC. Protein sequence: CASKLAGRSRDEQYF.

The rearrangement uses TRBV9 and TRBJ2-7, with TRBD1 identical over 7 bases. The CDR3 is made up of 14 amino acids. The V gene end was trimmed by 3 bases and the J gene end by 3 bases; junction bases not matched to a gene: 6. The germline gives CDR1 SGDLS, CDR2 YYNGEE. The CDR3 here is CASSARDSNYEQYF. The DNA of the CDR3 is TGTGCCAGCAGCGCCCGGGACAGCAACTACGAGCAGTACTTC.

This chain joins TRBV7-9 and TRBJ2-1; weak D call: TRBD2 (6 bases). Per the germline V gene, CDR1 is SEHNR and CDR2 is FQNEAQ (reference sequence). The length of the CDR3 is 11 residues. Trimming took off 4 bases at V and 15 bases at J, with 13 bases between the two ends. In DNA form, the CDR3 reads TGTGCCAGCAGCTCCGGGAGTAATCTGTTCTTC. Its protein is CASSSGSNLFF.

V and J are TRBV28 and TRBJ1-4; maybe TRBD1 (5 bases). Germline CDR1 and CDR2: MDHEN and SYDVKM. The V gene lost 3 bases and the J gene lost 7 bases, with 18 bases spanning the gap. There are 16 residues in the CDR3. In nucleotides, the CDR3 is TGTGCCAGCAGTTTTTCCAACAGGTATGCAGCTGAAAAACTGTTTTTT. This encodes CASSFSNRYAAEKLFF.

CDR3 in amino acids: CASSETPDNSNQPQHF. The CDR3 DNA reads as TGTGCCAGCAGCGAAACGCCCGACAATAGCAATCAGCCCCAGCATTTT. The genes are TRBV2 and TRBJ1-5, with D unresolved. V dropped 6 bases and J dropped 0 bases, with 15 bases sitting between them. Germline V gene data show CDR1 as SNHLY and CDR2 as FYNNEI. The CDR3 is made up of 16 amino acids.

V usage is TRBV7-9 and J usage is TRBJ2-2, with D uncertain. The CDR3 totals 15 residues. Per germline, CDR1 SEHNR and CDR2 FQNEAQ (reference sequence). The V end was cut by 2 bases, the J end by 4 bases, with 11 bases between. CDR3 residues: CASSLLVLGTGELFF. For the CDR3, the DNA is TGTGCCAGCAGCTTACTCGTTTTGGGCACCGGGGAGCTGTTTTTT.

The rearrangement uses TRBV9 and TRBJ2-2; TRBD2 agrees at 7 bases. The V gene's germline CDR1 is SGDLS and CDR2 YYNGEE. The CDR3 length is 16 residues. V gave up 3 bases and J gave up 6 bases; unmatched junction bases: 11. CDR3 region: CASSGSWGRVSGELFF. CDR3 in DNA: TGTGCCAGCAGCGGCTCTTGGGGGAGGGTATCCGGGGAGCTGTTTTTT.

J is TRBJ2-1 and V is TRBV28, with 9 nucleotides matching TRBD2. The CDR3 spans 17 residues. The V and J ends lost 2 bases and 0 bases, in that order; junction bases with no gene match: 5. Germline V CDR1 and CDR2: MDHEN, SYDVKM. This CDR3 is CASSLASGGSSYNEQFF. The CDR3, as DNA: TGTGCCAGCAGTTTAGCGAGCGGGGGGAGCTCCTACAATGAGCAGTTCTTC.

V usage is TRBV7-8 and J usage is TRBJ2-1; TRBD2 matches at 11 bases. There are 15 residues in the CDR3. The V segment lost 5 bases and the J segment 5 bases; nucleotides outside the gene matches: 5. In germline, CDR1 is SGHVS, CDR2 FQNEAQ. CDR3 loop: CASSPGTSGDNEQFF. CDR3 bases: TGTGCCAGCAGCCCAGGGACTAGCGGAGACAATGAGCAGTTCTTC. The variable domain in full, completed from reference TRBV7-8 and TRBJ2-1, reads GAGVSQSPRYKVAKRGQDVALRCDPISGHVSLFWYQQALGQGPEFLTYFQNEAQLDKSGLPSDRFFAERPEGSVSTLKIQRTQQEDSAVYLCASSPGTSGDNEQFFGPGTRLTVL.

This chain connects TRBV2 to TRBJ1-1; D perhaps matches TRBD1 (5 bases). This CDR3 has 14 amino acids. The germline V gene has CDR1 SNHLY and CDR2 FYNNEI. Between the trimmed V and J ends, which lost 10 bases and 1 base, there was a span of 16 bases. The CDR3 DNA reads TGTGCCACGGATCGGGGGGTAAGGAACACTGAAGCTTTCTTT. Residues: CATDRGVRNTEAFF.

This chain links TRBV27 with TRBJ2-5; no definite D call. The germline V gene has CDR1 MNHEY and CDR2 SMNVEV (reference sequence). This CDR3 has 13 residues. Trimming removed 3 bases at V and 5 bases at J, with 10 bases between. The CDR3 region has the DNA TGTGCCAGCAGTTTTCGGTTTAGGGAGACCCAGTACTTC. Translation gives CASSFRFRETQYF.

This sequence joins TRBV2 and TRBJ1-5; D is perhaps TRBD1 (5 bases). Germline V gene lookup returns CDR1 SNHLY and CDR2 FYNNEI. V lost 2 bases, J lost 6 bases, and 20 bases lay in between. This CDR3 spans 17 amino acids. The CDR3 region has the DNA TGTGCCAGCAGTGAATTGGGGGGGAGCTTCGGGAGTCAGCCCCAGCATTTT. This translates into CASSELGGSFGSQPQHF.

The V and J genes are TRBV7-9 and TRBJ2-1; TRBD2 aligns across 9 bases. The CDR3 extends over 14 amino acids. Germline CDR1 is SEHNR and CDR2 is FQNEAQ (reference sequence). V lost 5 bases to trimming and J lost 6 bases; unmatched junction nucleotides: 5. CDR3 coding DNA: TGTGCCAGCAGCCCTGGACTAGCGCCCAATGAGCAGTTCTTC. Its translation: CASSPGLAPNEQFF.

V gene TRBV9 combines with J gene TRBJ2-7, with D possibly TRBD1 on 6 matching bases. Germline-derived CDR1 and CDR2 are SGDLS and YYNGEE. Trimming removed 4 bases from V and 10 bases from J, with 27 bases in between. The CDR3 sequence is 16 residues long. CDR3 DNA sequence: TGTGCCAGCAGCCCTCAGAGGACAGCTAGAAGCTTTACACAGTACTTC. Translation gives CASSPQRTARSFTQYF.

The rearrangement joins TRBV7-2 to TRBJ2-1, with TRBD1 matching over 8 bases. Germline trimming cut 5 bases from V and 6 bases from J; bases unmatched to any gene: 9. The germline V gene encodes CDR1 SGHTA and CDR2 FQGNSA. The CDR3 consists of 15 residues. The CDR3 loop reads CASSQRTGYGNEQFF. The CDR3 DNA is TGTGCCAGCAGCCAACGGACAGGGTATGGCAATGAGCAGTTCTTC.